This T cell receptor (beta chain) was recorded in a study of blood T cells in healthy people across ages. PCR was performed a second time for roughly 7 to 12 cycles using a sample-barcoded 5' primer and a J-beta primer mix. Each CDR3 protein is one row after TCRdb ran MiXCR on the 5' RACE reads. The repertoire holds 600,000 to 1,000,000 distinct CDR3 sequences, about three fifths seen once, with about 20% in the top ten. Germline assignment: CDR1 SNHLY and CDR2 FYNNEI. Trimming pared 4 bases from V and 6 bases from J, leaving 12 bases between. The CDR3 consists of 14 residues. The chain has TRBV2 and TRBJ2-2, with D unclear. The receptor's source is a man in his thirties or forties in good health. Sequenced input: blood. CDR3 sequence: CASSGLSSAGELFF. The CDR3 coding sequence is TGTGCCAGCAGTGGACTCAGTTCGGCCGGGGAGCTGTTTTTT.